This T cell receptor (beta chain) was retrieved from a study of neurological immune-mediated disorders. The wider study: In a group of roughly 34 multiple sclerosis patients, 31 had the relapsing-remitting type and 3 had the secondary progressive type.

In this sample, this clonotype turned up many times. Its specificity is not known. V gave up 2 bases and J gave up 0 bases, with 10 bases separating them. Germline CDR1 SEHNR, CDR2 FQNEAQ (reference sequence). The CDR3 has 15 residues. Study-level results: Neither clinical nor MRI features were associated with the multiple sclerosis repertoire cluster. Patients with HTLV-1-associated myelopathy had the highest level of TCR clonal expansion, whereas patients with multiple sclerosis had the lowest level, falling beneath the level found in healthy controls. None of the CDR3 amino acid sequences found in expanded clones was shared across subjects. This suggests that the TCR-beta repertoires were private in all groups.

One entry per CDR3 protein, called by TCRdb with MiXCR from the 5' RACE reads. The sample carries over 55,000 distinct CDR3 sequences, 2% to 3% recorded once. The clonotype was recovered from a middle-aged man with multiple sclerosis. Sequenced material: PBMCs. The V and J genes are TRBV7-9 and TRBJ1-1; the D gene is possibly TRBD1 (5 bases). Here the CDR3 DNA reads TGTGCCAGCAGCTTACAGGGCACAGTGAACACTGAAGCTTTCTTT. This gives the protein CASSLQGTVNTEAFF.